What follows are 9 T cell receptor beta chains derived from one specimen sequenced in a study of tumor-infiltrating lymphocytes in localized non-small cell lung cancer. Measured with immunoSEQ multiplex PCR; TCRdb has only the in-frame clones, and not every one. The profile shows 15,000 to 20,000 clones, around 84% of them singletons. Material for sequencing was uninvolved lung tissue not adjacent to the tumor. The receptors here all came from a human donor with non-small cell lung cancer.

The rearrangement links TRBV5-1 to TRBJ2-1; 8 nucleotides agree with TRBD2. J was trimmed by 9 bases and V by 1 base; bases with no gene match: 3. This CDR3 contains 13 residues. The V gene's germline CDR1 is SGHRS and CDR2 YFSETQ. This CDR3 reads CASSLTGGTEQFF. Here the CDR3 DNA reads TGCGCCAGCAGCTTGACGGGAGGGACTGAGCAGTTCTTC. Variable domain in full (rest from reference TRBV5-1 and TRBJ2-1): KAGVTQTPRYLIKTRGQQVTLSCSPISGHRSVSWYQQTPGQGLQFLFEYFSETQRNKGNFPGRFSGRQFSNSRSEMNVSTLELGDSALYLCASSLTGGTEQFFGPGTRLTVL.

The chain recombines TRBV6-1 with TRBJ2-4; D remains ambiguous. The length of the CDR3 is 12 residues. V dropped 5 bases and J dropped 7 bases, with 9 bases sitting between them. The germline gives CDR1 MNHNS, CDR2 SASEGT. DNA for the CDR3: TGTGCCAGCAGTTTGAGTGAGAACATTCAGTACTTC. Its translation: CASSLSENIQYF.

This clone occurred a few times. The chain uses TRBV18 and TRBJ1-2; 7 positions match TRBD1. CDR1 is KGHSH and CDR2 is LQKENI in the germline V gene. J was trimmed by 8 bases and V by 2 bases; bases with no gene match: 5. CDR3 size: 13 residues. The CDR3 sequence: CASSPRQGSGYTF. The DNA of the CDR3 is TGTGCCAGCTCACCAAGACAGGGAAGCGGCTACACCTTC.

The rearrangement links TRBV30 to TRBJ1-1; D may be TRBD1 (5 bases). The germline V gene has CDR1 GTSNPN and CDR2 SVGIG (reference sequence). The CDR3 loop spans 12 amino acids. V gave up 2 bases and J gave up 8 bases, with 12 bases separating them. The CDR3 sequence is CAWSTGAEEAFF. The CDR3 nucleotides are TGTGCCTGGAGTACCGGGGCGGAGGAAGCTTTCTTT. The full variable domain, completed using reference TRBV30 and TRBJ1-1, is SQTIHQWPATLVQPVGSPLSLECTVEGTSNPNLYWYRQAAGRGLQLLFYSVGIGQISSEVPQNLSASRPQDRQFILSSKKLLLSDSGFYLCAWSTGAEEAFFGQGTRLTVV.

Here the CDR3 DNA reads TGTGCCAGTAGTATAGATTCCAACTCAGCCCGCGATACGCAGTATTTT. Encoded protein: CASSIDSNSARDTQYF. The V and J genes are TRBV19 and TRBJ2-3; no definite D call. The germline gives CDR1 LNHDA, CDR2 SQIVND (reference sequence). V was clipped by 0 bases and J by 6 bases, with 16 bases between them. The CDR3 consists of 16 residues.

The V gene is TRBV5-1, the J gene TRBJ1-2; the match to TRBD1 covers 12 bases. Germline CDR1 is SGHRS and CDR2 is YFSETQ. This CDR3 contains 14 residues. The trim removed 3 bases at V and 8 bases at J, leaving 5 bases unmatched. Here the CDR3 reads CASSYTGTGGGYTF. The CDR3 DNA sequence: TGCGCCAGCAGCTATACCGGGACAGGGGGCGGCTACACCTTC.

The rearrangement joins TRBV5-6 to TRBJ1-2, with no clear D. Trimming took 0 bases from V and 0 from J, leaving 3 bases between them. The germline V gene encodes CDR1 SGHDT and CDR2 YYEEEE. The CDR3 totals 13 residues. The chain's CDR3 is CASSLVSNYGYTF. Here the CDR3 DNA reads TGTGCCAGCAGCTTGGTTTCTAACTATGGCTACACCTTC.

This chain uses TRBV30 with TRBJ2-5; D is possibly TRBD2 (6 bases). CDR1 is GTSNPN, CDR2 SVGIG, per germline (reference sequence). The CDR3 is 13 residues long. V was pared by 0 bases and J by 7 bases, with 12 bases between. The CDR3 DNA reads TGTGCCTGGAGTGTATATAGCGGCGGGACCCAGTACTTC. Translated: CAWSVYSGGTQYF. Full variable domain (outside the CDR3, taken from reference TRBV30 and TRBJ2-5): SQTIHQWPATLVQPVGSPLSLECTVEGTSNPNLYWYRQAAGRGLQLLFYSVGIGQISSEVPQNLSASRPQDRQFILSSKKLLLSDSGFYLCAWSVYSGGTQYFGPGTRLLVL.

This clone was seen only a few times. V usage is TRBV4-1 and J usage is TRBJ2-2, with 10 bases lining up with TRBD1. CDR3 size: 15 residues. The germline gives CDR1 MGHRA, CDR2 YSYEKL. Trimming removed 4 bases from V and 6 bases from J; junction bases left unmatched: 5. The CDR3 loop reads CASSRGQGLPGELFF. Here the CDR3 DNA reads TGCGCCAGCAGCCGGGGACAGGGGTTACCCGGGGAGCTGTTTTTT.